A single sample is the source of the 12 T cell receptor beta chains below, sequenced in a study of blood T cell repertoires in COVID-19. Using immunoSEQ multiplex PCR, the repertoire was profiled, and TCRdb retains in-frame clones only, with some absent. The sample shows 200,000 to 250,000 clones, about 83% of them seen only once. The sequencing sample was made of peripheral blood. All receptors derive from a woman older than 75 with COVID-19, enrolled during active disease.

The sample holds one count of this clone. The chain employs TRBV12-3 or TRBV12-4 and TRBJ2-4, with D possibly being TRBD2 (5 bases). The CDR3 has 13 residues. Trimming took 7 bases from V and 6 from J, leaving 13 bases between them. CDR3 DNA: TGTGCCAGCATTGAGACGGGGAGAAACATTCAGTACTTC. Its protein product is CASIETGRNIQYF.

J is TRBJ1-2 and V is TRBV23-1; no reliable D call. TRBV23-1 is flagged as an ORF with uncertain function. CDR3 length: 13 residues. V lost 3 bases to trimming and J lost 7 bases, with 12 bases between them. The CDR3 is CASSHLWQAGYTF. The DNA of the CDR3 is TGCGCCAGCAGTCATCTTTGGCAGGCTGGCTACACCTTC.

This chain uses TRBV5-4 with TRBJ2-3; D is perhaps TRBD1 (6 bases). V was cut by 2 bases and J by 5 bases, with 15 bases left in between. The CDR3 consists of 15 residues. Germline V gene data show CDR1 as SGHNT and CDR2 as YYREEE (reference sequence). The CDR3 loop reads CASSFKTGHGDTQYF. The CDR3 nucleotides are TGTGCCAGCAGCTTTAAGACGGGACATGGAGATACGCAGTATTTT.

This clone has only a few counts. CDR3 nucleotide sequence: TGTGCCAGCAGCCCTACGACTAGCGGGGGGCCTTCGAACGAGCAGTACTTC. Translating gives CASSPTTSGGPSNEQYF. This chain joins TRBV7-2 and TRBJ2-7; 13 bases are a match to TRBD2. The germline V gene has CDR1 SGHTA and CDR2 FQGNSA. The J segment lost 5 bases and the V segment lost 5 bases, leaving 12 bases of the junction unmatched. There are 17 residues in the CDR3.

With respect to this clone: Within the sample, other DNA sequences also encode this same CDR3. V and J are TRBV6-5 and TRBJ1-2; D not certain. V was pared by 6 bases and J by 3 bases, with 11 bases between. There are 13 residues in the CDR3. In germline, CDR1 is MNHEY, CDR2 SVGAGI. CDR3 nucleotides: TGTGCCAGCAGAGCAGGCGTGGACTATGGCTACACCTTC. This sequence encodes CASRAGVDYGYTF.

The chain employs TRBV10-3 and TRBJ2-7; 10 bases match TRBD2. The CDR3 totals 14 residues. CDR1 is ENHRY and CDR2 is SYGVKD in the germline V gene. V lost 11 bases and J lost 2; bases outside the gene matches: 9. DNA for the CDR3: TGTGCCGTCTATAGCGGGGGGTTGACCTACGAGCAGTACTTC. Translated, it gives CAVYSGGLTYEQYF.

The CDR3 protein is CASSLGDWGNIQYF. The CDR3 region has the DNA TGCGCCAGCAGCTTGGGGGACTGGGGAAACATTCAGTACTTC. V usage is TRBV5-1 and J usage is TRBJ2-4; D is perhaps TRBD2 (6 bases). The CDR3 consists of 14 residues. Trimming cost V 0 bases and J 6 bases, with 10 bases left between them. Germline CDR1 reads SGHRS; CDR2 reads YFSETQ.

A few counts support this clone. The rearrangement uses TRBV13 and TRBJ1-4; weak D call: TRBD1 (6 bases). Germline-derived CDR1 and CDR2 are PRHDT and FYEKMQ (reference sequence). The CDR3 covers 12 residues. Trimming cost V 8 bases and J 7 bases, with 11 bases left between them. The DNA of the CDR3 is TGTGCCAGCCCGAGAGGGGGTGAAAAACTGTTTTTT. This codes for CASPRGGEKLFF.

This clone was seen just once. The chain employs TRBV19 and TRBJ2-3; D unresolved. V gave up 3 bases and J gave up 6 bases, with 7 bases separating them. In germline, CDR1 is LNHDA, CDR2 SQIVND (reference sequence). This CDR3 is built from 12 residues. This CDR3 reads CASSIHRDTQYF. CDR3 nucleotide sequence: TGTGCCAGTAGTATCCACCGGGATACGCAGTATTTT.

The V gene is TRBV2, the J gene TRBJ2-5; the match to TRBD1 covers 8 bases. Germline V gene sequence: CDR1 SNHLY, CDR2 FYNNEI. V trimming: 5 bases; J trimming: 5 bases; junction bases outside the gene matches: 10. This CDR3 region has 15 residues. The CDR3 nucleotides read TGTGCCAGCAGTACCGAGACAGGGGTTTTGGAGACCCAGTACTTC. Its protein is CASSTETGVLETQYF.

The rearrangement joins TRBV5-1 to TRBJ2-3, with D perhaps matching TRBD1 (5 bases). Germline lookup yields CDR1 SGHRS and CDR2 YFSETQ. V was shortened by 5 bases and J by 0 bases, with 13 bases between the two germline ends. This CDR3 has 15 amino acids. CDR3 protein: CASRSIGASTDTQYF. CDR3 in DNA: TGCGCCAGCAGGTCAATAGGGGCTAGCACAGATACGCAGTATTTT.

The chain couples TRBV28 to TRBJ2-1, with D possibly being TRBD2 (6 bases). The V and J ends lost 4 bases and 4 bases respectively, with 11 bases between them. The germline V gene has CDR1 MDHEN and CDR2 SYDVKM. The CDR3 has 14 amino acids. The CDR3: CASSYKSGYNEQFF. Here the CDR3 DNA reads TGTGCCAGCAGTTATAAAAGCGGGTACAATGAGCAGTTCTTC.